This T cell receptor (beta chain) was identified during a study of CD8 T cells in ankylosing spondylitis. Study conclusions and caveats: One TCR beta motif, made up of several highly homologous variants, appeared characteristic of ankylosing spondylitis blood. Peripheral blood samples showed relatively rare disease-linked clones, and these clones were CD8+. Reactive arthritis synovial fluid and blood previously showed some of these motif variants. Researchers reportedly found disease-linked clones significantly enriched in matched ankylosing spondylitis synovial fluid.

As the method for making TCR beta libraries, quantitative 5'-RACE with molecular barcodes was used. Each CDR3 protein is one row after TCRdb ran MiXCR on the 5' RACE reads. Of about 750,000 distinct CDR3 sequences in the sample, 15% to 20% were seen once. Details on this clonotype: What it binds is not known.

The germline V gene encodes CDR1 DFQATT and CDR2 SNEGSKA (reference sequence). The CDR3 has 14 residues. V shed 5 bases, J shed 4 bases, and the junction held 6 bases outside the gene matches. This chain joins TRBV20-1 and TRBJ2-3; 10 bases fit TRBD2. Sequenced input: blood, either unsorted or a sorted T cell fraction (not recorded which). The clonotype comes from a male donor with ankylosing spondylitis. The CDR3 DNA is TGCAGTGCTGGGGGGGGACTAGCGCCAGATACGCAGTATTTT. It translates to CSAGGGLAPDTQYF.